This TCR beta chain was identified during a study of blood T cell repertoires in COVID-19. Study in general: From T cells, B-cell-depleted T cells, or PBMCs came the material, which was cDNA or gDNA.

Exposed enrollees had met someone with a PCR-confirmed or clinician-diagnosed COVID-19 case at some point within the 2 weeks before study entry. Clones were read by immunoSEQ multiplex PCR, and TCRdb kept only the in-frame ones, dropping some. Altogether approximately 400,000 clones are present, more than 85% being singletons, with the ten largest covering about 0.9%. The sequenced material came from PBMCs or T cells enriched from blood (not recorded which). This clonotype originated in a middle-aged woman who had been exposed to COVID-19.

CDR3 protein: CASSQDREGQPQHF. DNA for the CDR3: TGTGCCAGCTCACAGGACAGGGAGGGCCAGCCCCAGCATTTT. The V and J genes are TRBV18 and TRBJ1-5; 8 nucleotides align to TRBD1. This CDR3 is 14 amino acids long. V lost 4 bases, J lost 7 bases, and 6 bases stayed unmatched. The V gene's germline CDR1 is KGHSH and CDR2 LQKENI.